The 17 T cell receptor beta chains presented below share a single source sample, sequenced in a study of blood T cells in healthy people across ages. With a J-beta primer mix and a sample-barcoded 5' primer, a second PCR ran 7 to 11 cycles. Via MiXCR, TCRdb re-called the 5' RACE reads, giving one row per CDR3 protein. Of fewer than 800,000 distinct CDR3 sequences listed, about a third were seen once; the top ten hold 15%. The sample consisted of blood. These receptors all come from a woman of 80 years or more in good health.

Comments on this clonotype: Compared with germline, one end of the junction differs, possibly owing to a read error. The genes are TRBV6-6 and TRBJ1-2; D is perhaps TRBD1 (5 bases). The CDR3 spans 13 residues. The germline V gene encodes CDR1 MNHNY and CDR2 SVGAGI (reference sequence). The CDR3 DNA follows: TGTGCCTGCAGTTTCAGGGAGGACCATGGCTACACCTTC. It specifies CACSFREDHGYTF.

This clonotype was picked up a small number of times. The chain combines TRBV7-2 with TRBJ1-5; D might be TRBD1 (5 bases). The CDR3 has 20 amino acids. Per germline, CDR1 SGHTA and CDR2 FQGNSA. Trimming removed 1 base at V and 1 base at J, with 23 bases between. CDR3 in amino acids: CASSLGRLPGGIGSNQPQHF. The CDR3 DNA is TGTGCCAGCAGCTTAGGCAGGCTGCCGGGGGGAATAGGAAGCAATCAGCCCCAGCATTTT.

In its sample, this clonotype was seen a few times. The chain couples TRBV11-3 to TRBJ2-2; a possible D gene is TRBD1 (6 bases). Germline V gene sequence: CDR1 SGHNT, CDR2 YENEEA. This CDR3 comprises 15 residues. V was cut by 6 bases and J by 0 bases, with 11 bases left in between. CDR3 in amino acids: CASRSGTTNTGELFF. CDR3 bases: TGTGCCAGCAGATCCGGGACAACGAACACCGGGGAGCTGTTTTTT.

In this sample, this clonotype turned up many times. This rearrangement joins TRBV20-1 to TRBJ2-1; TRBD2 aligns across 8 bases. V shed 1 base, J shed 6 bases, and the junction held 8 bases outside the gene matches. Germline V lookup: CDR1 DFQATT, CDR2 SNEGSKA (reference sequence). The CDR3 loop spans 15 amino acids. This CDR3 reads CSARVPRLARNEQFF. Here the CDR3 DNA reads TGCAGTGCTAGAGTGCCAAGACTAGCGCGCAATGAGCAGTTCTTC.

This clonotype was observed at least ten times. The DNA for the CDR3 is TGCGCCAGCAGCTTGGGAGGGAGGACAGGCACAGATACGCAGTATTTT. Translating gives CASSLGGRTGTDTQYF. The chain employs TRBV5-1 and TRBJ2-3, with D perhaps TRBD1 or TRBD2 (6 bases each). Trimming removed 0 bases at V and 1 base at J, with 12 bases between. Germline values: CDR1 SGHRS, CDR2 YFSETQ. CDR3 length: 16 amino acids.

This clonotype was detected only once. The rearrangement links TRBV20-1 to TRBJ2-4, with 9 bases aligning to TRBD1. The DNA end lines up better with TRBJ2-7; the J call may be wrong. CDR1 is DFQATT, CDR2 SNEGSKA, per germline (reference sequence). The CDR3 has 18 residues. CDR3 residues: CSARDPTGGVINAYEQYF. The CDR3 region has the DNA TGCAGTGCTAGAGACCCGACAGGGGGGGTGATTAATGCCTACGAGCAGTACTTC.

This clonotype has at least ten counts. The chain links TRBV20-1 to TRBJ1-2, with a tentative D call TRBD1 (6 bases). The CDR3 has 14 amino acids. CDR1 and CDR2 from the germline V gene are DFQATT and SNEGSKA (reference sequence). Trimming took off 3 bases at V and 5 bases at J, with 16 bases between the two ends. DNA for the CDR3: TGCAGTGCTAGTGGGGGGGGCGCGGGGTATGGCTACACCTTC. Amino acids: CSASGGGAGYGYTF.

CDR3 sequence (DNA): TGTGCCAGCAGTAACCGGGACAGGGTTGTTGACGCTGAAGCTTTCTTT. Protein sequence: CASSNRDRVVDAEAFF. This rearrangement joins TRBV6-6 to TRBJ1-1, with TRBD1 identical over 9 bases. The CDR3 is made up of 16 amino acids. Per the germline V gene, CDR1 is MNHNY and CDR2 is SVGAGI (reference sequence). The J segment lost 6 bases and the V segment lost 5 bases, leaving 13 bases of the junction unmatched.

Ten or more counts support this clonotype. CDR3 DNA sequence: TGCAGTGCGCAGGGACTAGCGGGGGACACAGATACGCAGTATTTT. Translating gives CSAQGLAGDTDTQYF. V gene TRBV20-1 combines with J gene TRBJ2-3; TRBD2 aligns across 14 bases. The V segment lost 6 bases and the J segment 2 bases; nucleotides outside the gene matches: 4. Looked up from germline, CDR1 is DFQATT and CDR2 is SNEGSKA (reference sequence). The CDR3 has 15 amino acids.

This clonotype occurred a few times. A much larger clone lies one base from this, so it may be a read error. The rearrangement uses TRBV11-2 and TRBJ1-2; D call uncertain. The CDR3 consists of 13 residues. Per the germline V gene, CDR1 is SGHAT and CDR2 is FQNNGV. Trimming took 4 bases from V and 3 from J, leaving 9 bases between them. CDR3 in amino acids: CASSSHKDYGYTF. DNA of the CDR3: TGTGCCAGCAGCTCTCACAAGGACTATGGCTACACCTTC.

The chain joins TRBV5-1 to TRBJ1-5, with D unresolved. CDR1 and CDR2 (germline): SGHRS, YFSETQ. Trimming stripped 0 bases from V and 2 bases from J, with 6 bases between. This CDR3 has 14 amino acids. The CDR3 reads CASSLGGRNQPQHF. DNA of the CDR3: TGCGCCAGCAGCTTGGGAGGACGCAATCAGCCCCAGCATTTT.

This clonotype occurred a few times. This rearrangement joins TRBV15 to TRBJ1-5, with D tentatively TRBD1 (5 bases). The CDR3 covers 13 residues. Trimming removed 5 bases at V and 3 bases at J, with 8 bases between. The germline gives CDR1 LNHNV, CDR2 YYDKDF (reference sequence). The CDR3 protein is CATSSQDNQPQHF. Written as DNA, the CDR3 is TGTGCCACCAGCTCACAGGACAATCAGCCCCAGCATTTT.

Only a few counts were recorded for this clonotype. A much larger clone lies a single base off, so this may be a read error. V usage is TRBV3-1 and J usage is TRBJ2-1; 10 bases map to TRBD2. From germline, CDR1 is LGHDT and CDR2 YNNKEL (reference sequence). The V gene end was trimmed by 0 bases and the J gene end by 6 bases; junction bases not matched to a gene: 2. The CDR3 has 15 amino acids. CDR3 DNA sequence: TGTGCCAGCAGCCAAGAGCAGCGGGGGGGCAATGAGCAGTTCTTC. Encoded protein: CASSQEQRGGNEQFF.

V is TRBV2 and J is TRBJ2-7; 11 bases are shared with TRBD2. V shed 8 bases, J shed 0 bases, and the junction held 6 bases outside the gene matches. The germline gives CDR1 SNHLY, CDR2 FYNNEI. This CDR3 is 15 amino acids long. CDR3 sequence (DNA): TGTGCCAGCTTTGCTGGACTAGCGGGCTCCTACGAGCAGTACTTC. This translates into CASFAGLAGSYEQYF.

In the case of this clonotype: This may be a read error: a much more frequent sequence differs by one nucleotide. J is TRBJ2-1 and V is TRBV4-2; TRBD2 aligns across 9 bases. The closer fit of TRBJ2-7 to the DNA end suggests the J call may be wrong. This CDR3 is 16 amino acids long. The germline CDR1 and CDR2 sequences are LGHNA and YNFKEQ. In DNA, the CDR3 is TGTGCCAGCAGCCAGCGGGGGGGCAGCTCCTACAATGAGCAGTACTTC. Encoded protein: CASSQRGGSSYNEQYF.

A word on this clonotype: With a much larger clone just one base away, this may be a read error. DNA for the CDR3: TGTGCCAGCAGCGCAGCACCCGGAGGCACAGATACGCAGTATTTT. This sequence encodes CASSAAPGGTDTQYF. The chain combines TRBV9 with TRBJ2-3, with no clear D. The germline gives CDR1 SGDLS, CDR2 YYNGEE. The CDR3 covers 15 residues. Trimming cost V 3 bases and J 1 base, with 12 bases left between them.

Comment on this clonotype: A junction end diverges from the germline sequence, so it may reflect a read error. The chain has TRBV30 and TRBJ1-4; the match to TRBD1 covers 9 bases. The CDR3 contains 14 residues. Germline loops: CDR1 GTSNPN, CDR2 SVGIG (reference sequence). In nucleotides, the CDR3 is TGTGCCTGGAGTGTGACAGGGGGGAATGAAAGACTGTTTTTT. Translated: CAWSVTGGNERLFF.